A single T cell receptor beta chain is shown here with its context. The sample is drawn from a study of OX40 agonist ivuxolimab in advanced cancers. Looking at the study overall: Prior therapy, whether anti-PD-1, anti-PD-L1 or anti-CTLA-4, was allowed, and about 39% had some.

CDR1 and CDR2 from the germline V gene are MNHEY and SMNVEV (reference sequence). V lost 3 bases and J lost 4, with 16 bases in between. This CDR3 spans 15 amino acids. Autoimmune disease history or systemic immunosuppression led to patient exclusion. Cycle 7 day 1, cycle 4 day 1, and baseline were the timepoints at which blood was sampled. Libraries were prepared by immunoSEQ multiplex PCR; TCRdb keeps only in-frame clonotypes and omits some of them. The repertoire holds roughly 70,000 clones, with around 90% as singletons. This material consisted of CD4+ or CD8+ T cells sorted from blood, taken in a trial of the OX40 agonist ivuxolimab. The sequence came from an adult with an advanced solid tumor such as melanoma, head and neck, liver or kidney cancer. The chain recombines TRBV27 with TRBJ2-7; D is tentatively TRBD1 or TRBD2 (7 bases each). The CDR3 loop is CASSFRGEGLYEQYF. The CDR3 DNA sequence: TGTGCCAGCAGTTTCAGGGGGGAGGGTTTGTACGAGCAGTACTTC.